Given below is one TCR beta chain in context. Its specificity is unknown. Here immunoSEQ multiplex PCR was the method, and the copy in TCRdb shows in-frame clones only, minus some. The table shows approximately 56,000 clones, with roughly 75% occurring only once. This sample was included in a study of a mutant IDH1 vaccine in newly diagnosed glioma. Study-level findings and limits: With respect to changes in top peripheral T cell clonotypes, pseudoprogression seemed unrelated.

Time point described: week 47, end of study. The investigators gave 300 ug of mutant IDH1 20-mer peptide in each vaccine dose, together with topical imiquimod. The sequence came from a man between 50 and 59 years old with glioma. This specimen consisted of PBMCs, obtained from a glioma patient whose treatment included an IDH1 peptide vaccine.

The DNA of the CDR3 is TGTGCCAGCAGCTTAATCCGGGACCTCAATGAGCAGTTCTTC. It is translated as CASSLIRDLNEQFF. The chain joins TRBV5-4 to TRBJ2-1, with D perhaps being TRBD1 or TRBD2 (5 bases each). CDR3 length: 14 residues. Trimming took off 2 bases at V and 6 bases at J, with 12 bases between the two ends. In germline, CDR1 is SGHNT, CDR2 YYREEE (reference sequence).